One and the same sample provided the 9 T cell receptor beta chains below, sequenced in a study of blood T cell repertoires in COVID-19. Generated by immunoSEQ multiplex PCR, the TCRdb table keeps only in-frame clones and is missing some. In the table there are some 100,000 clones, over 85% of which are singletons. Input material: peripheral blood. Receptor source: a man aged 70-80 years with acute or convalescent COVID-19.

The V gene is TRBV5-1, the J gene TRBJ2-1; 12 nucleotides match TRBD2. Germline lookup yields CDR1 SGHRS and CDR2 YFSETQ. Germline trimming cut 2 bases from V and 7 bases from J; bases unmatched to any gene: 4. CDR3 length: 15 amino acids. The DNA of the CDR3 is TGCGCCAGCAGCTTTACTAGCGGGGGGACGAATGAGCAGTTCTTC. Translated: CASSFTSGGTNEQFF. Full variable domain (missing parts from reference TRBV5-1 and TRBJ2-1): KAGVTQTPRYLIKTRGQQVTLSCSPISGHRSVSWYQQTPGQGLQFLFEYFSETQRNKGNFPGRFSGRQFSNSRSEMNVSTLELGDSALYLCASSFTSGGTNEQFFGPGTRLTVL.

J is TRBJ2-7 and V is TRBV5-4, with a possible D match to TRBD2 (7 bases). V lost 5 bases, J lost 2 bases, and 17 bases lay in between. Germline V gives CDR1 SGHNT, CDR2 YYREEE (reference sequence). The CDR3 length is 15 residues. The CDR3 coding sequence is TGTGCCAGCAGACCCGCTGGGGGGGCGCCCTACGAGCAGTACTTC. Protein sequence: CASRPAGGAPYEQYF.

This chain links TRBV3-1 (or the pseudogene TRBV3-2) with TRBJ1-1; D might be TRBD1 (6 bases). Trimming took off 1 base at V and 4 bases at J, with 7 bases between the two ends. This CDR3 region has 13 residues. Germline V lookup: CDR1 LGHDT, CDR2 YNNKEL (reference sequence). The chain's CDR3 is CASSQVQGTEAFF. CDR3 bases: TGTGCCAGCAGCCAAGTACAGGGCACTGAAGCTTTCTTT.

V gene TRBV11-1 combines with J gene TRBJ1-1; the match to TRBD1 covers 7 bases. Germline V CDR1 and CDR2: SGHAT, FQDESV (reference sequence). V was clipped by 5 bases and J by 1 base; unmatched bases: 4. The CDR3 is made up of 14 amino acids. The CDR3 DNA reads TGTGCCAGCAGCCCGAGACAGGGGAACACTGAAGCTTTCTTT. This codes for CASSPRQGNTEAFF.

The chain is built from TRBV13 and TRBJ2-3; TRBD1 is a possible D gene (6 bases). The CDR3 runs 15 residues. CDR1 PRHDT and CDR2 FYEKMQ come from the germline V gene (reference sequence). With 2 bases removed from V and 4 bases from J, the gap between germline ends came to 13 bases. Written as DNA, the CDR3 is TGTGCCAGCAGCTTACGGGCAGGGGTGGCAGATACGCAGTATTTT. Translated: CASSLRAGVADTQYF.

The chain combines TRBV10-3 with TRBJ1-5; TRBD1 aligns across 10 bases. CDR1 and CDR2 from the germline V gene are ENHRY and SYGVKD. V shed 11 bases, J shed 4 bases, and the junction held 8 bases outside the gene matches. CDR3 size: 14 residues. CDR3 nucleotide sequence: TGTGCCTCGGGACAGGGGTTGGGGAATCAGCCCCAGCATTTT. It yields the protein CASGQGLGNQPQHF.

The chain joins TRBV13 to TRBJ2-7; perhaps TRBD2 as D (6 bases). Trimming stripped 0 bases from V and 6 bases from J, with 18 bases between. CDR1 PRHDT and CDR2 FYEKMQ come from the germline V gene (reference sequence). The CDR3 has 16 residues. The CDR3 nucleotides read TGTGCCAGCAGCTTAGGGGAACTAGCTGGGGCCACCGAGCAGTACTTC. Encoded protein: CASSLGELAGATEQYF.

The V and J genes are TRBV5-1 and TRBJ2-5, with 10 bases identical to TRBD2. In germline, CDR1 is SGHRS, CDR2 YFSETQ. The CDR3 has 15 amino acids. V shed 0 bases, J shed 2 bases, and the junction held 1 base outside the gene matches. CDR3 residues: CASSLGTSGQETQYF. CDR3 DNA sequence: TGCGCCAGCAGCTTGGGGACTAGCGGACAAGAGACCCAGTACTTC.

About this clone itself: At one boundary the junction diverges from the germline segment, which might be a read error. This chain joins TRBV7-9 and TRBJ1-1; 7 nucleotides align to TRBD1. Germline CDR1 is SEHNR and CDR2 is FQNEAQ (reference sequence). This CDR3 is built from 14 residues. CDR3 residues: CASSLPGGNAEAFF. CDR3 coding DNA: TGTGCCAGCAGCTTACCAGGGGGGAACGCTGAAGCTTTCTTT.